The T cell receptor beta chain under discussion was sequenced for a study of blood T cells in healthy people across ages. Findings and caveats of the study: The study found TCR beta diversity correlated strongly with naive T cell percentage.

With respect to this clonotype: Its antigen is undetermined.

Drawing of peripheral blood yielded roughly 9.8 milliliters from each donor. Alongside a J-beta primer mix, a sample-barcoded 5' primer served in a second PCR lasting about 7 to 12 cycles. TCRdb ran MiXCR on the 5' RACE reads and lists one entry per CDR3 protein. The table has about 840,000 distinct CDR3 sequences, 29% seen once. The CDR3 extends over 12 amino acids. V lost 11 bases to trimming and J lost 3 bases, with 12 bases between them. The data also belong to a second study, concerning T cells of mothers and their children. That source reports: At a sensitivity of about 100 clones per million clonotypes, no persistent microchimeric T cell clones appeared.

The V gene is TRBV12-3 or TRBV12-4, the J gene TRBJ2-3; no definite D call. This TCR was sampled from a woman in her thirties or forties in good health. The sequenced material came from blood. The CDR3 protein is CALGRVTDTQYF. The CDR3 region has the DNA TGTGCCCTCGGCCGGGTTACAGATACGCAGTATTTT.